A selection of T cell receptor beta chains follows, all from one sample in a study of identical twins. TCRdb passed the 5' RACE reads through MiXCR, listing each CDR3 protein once. This repertoire shows roughly 480,000 distinct CDR3 sequences, 24% found once; its top ten account for just under 3%. The data also belong to a second study, concerning T cells expressing NK-cell markers.

Input material: CD4+ T cells sorted from blood. These receptors all stem from a woman aged 18-30 years in good health. The CDR3 runs from the conserved cysteine through the conserved F or W. A D gene is named only where the DNA matches it firmly. Some rows mark clone size as missing; the rest say once, few, many or name a class of expanded clone.

D	V	size	J	CDR3	DNA
TRBD2	TRBV6-1	few	TRBJ2-1	CASSQLAGGYNEQFF	TGTGCCAGCAGCCAACTAGCGGGGGGCTACAATGAGCAGTTCTTC
NA	TRBV5-1	few	TRBJ2-6	CASSNKGSGANVLTF	TGCGCCAGCAGTAATAAAGGGTCTGGGGCCAACGTCCTGACTTTC
TRBD2	TRBV20-1	NA	TRBJ2-1	CSARTTGLAGLEEQFF	TGCAGTGCTCGGACTACCGGCCTAGCGGGATTAGAAGAGCAGTTCTTC
NA	TRBV5-1	NA	TRBJ2-5	CASSYSSGDGETQYF	TGCGCCAGCAGCTACTCCTCAGGGGACGGAGAGACCCAGTACTTC
TRBD1	TRBV12-3/TRBV12-4	few	TRBJ2-7	CASSPRPNRGYEQYF	TGTGCCAGCAGCCCGAGGCCCAACAGGGGCTACGAGCAGTACTTC
NA	TRBV10-3	once	TRBJ2-5	CAIKASVGETQYF	TGTGCCATCAAGGCTAGCGTAGGGGAGACCCAGTACTTC
TRBD2	TRBV24-1	NA	TRBJ2-2	CATSRTSGTGELFF	TGTGCCACCAGCAGGACTAGCGGCACCGGGGAGCTGTTTTTT
TRBD1	TRBV11-2	NA	TRBJ1-1	CASSFRTGGTEAFF	TGTGCCAGCAGCTTTAGGACAGGGGGGACTGAAGCTTTCTTT
TRBD1	TRBV7-9	few	TRBJ2-1	CASSRATGYNEQFF	TGTGCCAGCAGCCGGGCGACAGGGTACAATGAGCAGTTCTTC
NA	TRBV6-5	many	TRBJ2-7	CASSSRAAFSYEQYF	TGTGCCAGCAGTTCACGGGCCGCGTTTTCCTACGAGCAGTACTTC
NA	TRBV20-1	NA	TRBJ2-3	CSARRTVEGTDTQYF	TGCAGTGCTAGAAGGACGGTGGAGGGCACAGATACGCAGTATTTT
NA	TRBV5-1	NA	TRBJ2-7	CASSLGPRGATYEQYF	TGCGCCAGCAGCTTGGGCCCAAGGGGGGCAACCTACGAGCAGTACTTC
NA	TRBV10-3	many	TRBJ2-7	CAIRDTGSRGEQYF	TGTGCCATCAGGGATACAGGTTCCAGAGGCGAGCAGTACTTC
NA	TRBV15	few	TRBJ2-7	CATSRDSGFYEQYF	TGTGCCACCAGCAGAGATTCAGGCTTCTACGAGCAGTACTTC
TRBD1	TRBV5-1	NA	TRBJ2-2	CASINTGGTGELFF	TGCGCCAGCATCAATACAGGGGGTACCGGGGAGCTGTTTTTT
TRBD1	TRBV10-3	NA	TRBJ2-5	CAIRPQGESKETQYF	TGTGCCATCAGGCCGCAGGGGGAGAGCAAAGAGACCCAGTACTTC
TRBD2	TRBV12-3/TRBV12-4	few	TRBJ2-1	CASSFSQLAGILNEQFF	TGTGCCAGCAGTTTTTCGCAACTAGCGGGGATTCTCAATGAGCAGTTCTTC
NA	TRBV7-8	few	TRBJ2-4	CASSFNERDIQYF	TGTGCCAGCAGCTTCAACGAAAGAGACATTCAGTACTTC
NA	TRBV3-1	NA	TRBJ1-4	CASSLRQGGNEKLFF	TGTGCCAGCAGCCTCCGGCAGGGCGGTAATGAAAAACTGTTTTTT
NA	TRBV7-8	NA	TRBJ1-2	CASSWGGTAGGYTF	TGTGCCAGCAGTTGGGGTGGCACTGCCGGAGGCTACACCTTC
TRBD1	TRBV12-3/TRBV12-4	NA	TRBJ1-4	CASSGTGRGTNEKLFF	TGTGCCAGCAGCGGGACAGGGAGAGGGACTAATGAAAAACTGTTTTTT
TRBD1	TRBV7-6	few	TRBJ1-1	CASIFTRGQIPAEAFF	TGTGCCAGCATCTTTACCAGGGGGCAGATTCCCGCTGAAGCTTTCTTT
NA	TRBV2	NA	TRBJ1-6	CASGVQSNSPLHF	TGTGCCAGCGGGGTACAGTCGAATTCACCCCTCCACTTT
TRBD1	TRBV18	NA	TRBJ1-2	CASSPQGQGYNYGYTF	TGTGCCAGCTCACCACAAGGACAGGGATATAACTATGGCTACACCTTC
TRBD2	TRBV9	NA	TRBJ2-1	CASSAGAGLAHNEQFF	TGTGCCAGCAGCGCCGGAGCGGGACTAGCTCACAATGAGCAGTTCTTC
NA	TRBV12-3/TRBV12-4	NA	TRBJ2-1	CASRHRVSEQFF	TGTGCCAGCAGGCACAGGGTCAGTGAGCAGTTCTTC
NA	TRBV2	NA	TRBJ2-7	CASSDTGATLVPIYEQYF	TGTGCCAGCAGTGATACGGGGGCTACCTTGGTACCGATCTACGAGCAGTACTTC
NA	TRBV6-6	NA	TRBJ2-2	CASTPTGPGELFF	TGTGCCAGCACCCCTACGGGACCCGGGGAGCTGTTTTTT
NA	TRBV27	few	TRBJ2-7	CASSFKRRAYEQYF	TGTGCCAGCAGTTTTAAGCGGAGAGCCTACGAGCAGTACTTC
NA	TRBV20-1	few	TRBJ2-5	CSGVDRKETQYF	TGCAGTGGGGTAGATCGGAAAGAGACCCAGTACTTC
NA	TRBV7-2	many	TRBJ2-1	CASSLLGSGDEQFF	TGTGCCAGCAGCTTACTCGGGAGTGGCGATGAGCAGTTCTTC
NA	TRBV20-1	NA	TRBJ2-7	CSASQGPGEQYF	TGCAGTGCTAGCCAGGGTCCTGGGGAGCAGTACTTC
TRBD1	TRBV11-2	NA	TRBJ2-3	CASSPIQGIYSTDTQYF	TGTGCCAGCAGCCCGATACAGGGGATATATAGCACAGATACGCAGTATTTT
NA	TRBV10-1	NA	TRBJ2-2	CASSGIGGSSRPGELFF	TGCGCCAGCAGTGGAATTGGTGGATCATCACGTCCCGGGGAGCTGTTTTTT
NA	TRBV20-1	NA	TRBJ1-5	CSVSRLRGQPQHF	TGCAGTGTTAGTCGATTGAGGGGTCAGCCCCAGCATTTT
NA	TRBV15	NA	TRBJ2-7	CATSPRQTYEQYF	TGTGCCACCAGTCCGCGGCAGACCTACGAGCAGTACTTC
NA	TRBV20-1	many	TRBJ2-4	CSARIGSIQYF	TGCAGTGCTAGAATAGGAAGCATTCAGTACTTC
NA	TRBV12-3/TRBV12-4	many	TRBJ1-1	CASRPGERRRTEAFF	TGTGCCAGCAGACCGGGGGAGAGGAGAAGGACTGAAGCTTTCTTT
NA	TRBV7-9	few	TRBJ2-1	CATQRVEYNEQFF	TGTGCCACACAGCGGGTAGAATACAATGAGCAGTTCTTC
NA	TRBV18	many	TRBJ2-2	CASSPRTGELFF	TGTGCCAGCTCGCCTCGAACCGGGGAGCTGTTTTTT
NA	TRBV2	NA	TRBJ1-4	CASRREIATNEKLFF	TGTGCCAGCAGGAGGGAAATTGCAACTAATGAAAAACTGTTTTTT
NA	TRBV6-1	NA	TRBJ2-7	CASIDTTYEQYF	TGTGCCAGCATAGACACTACCTACGAGCAGTACTTC
NA	TRBV5-1	NA	TRBJ2-3	CASTSGQESDTQYF	TGCGCCAGCACCTCGGGTCAAGAGTCAGATACGCAGTATTTT
NA	TRBV5-1	NA	TRBJ2-1	CASSLIRGLSLSYNEQFF	TGCGCCAGCAGCTTGATCCGAGGACTTTCTCTCTCCTACAATGAGCAGTTCTTC
NA	TRBV9	NA	TRBJ2-3	CASSVARFTDTQYF	TGTGCCAGCAGCGTGGCAAGATTTACAGATACGCAGTATTTT
TRBD2	TRBV9	NA	TRBJ2-3	CASSVAGLAGVADTQYF	TGTGCCAGCAGCGTAGCGGGACTAGCGGGAGTGGCAGATACGCAGTATTTT
NA	TRBV5-1	few	TRBJ2-1	CASRGLSSNEQFF	TGCGCCAGCCGCGGGCTTAGCAGCAATGAGCAGTTCTTC